The 18 T cell receptor beta chains reported below all come from one sample, sequenced in a study of patients and donors after allogeneic stem cell transplantation. TCRdb passed the RT-PCR reads through MiXCR, listing each CDR3 protein once. The table records 800,000 to 1,000,000 distinct CDR3 sequences, about a sixth of them present only once. The specimen sequenced was blood, either unsorted or a sorted T cell fraction (not recorded which). Receptors were obtained from a human donor who was either an allogeneic HSCT recipient or a stem cell or donor lymphocyte infusion donor (not recorded which). It is not recorded whose cells these are; they may come from a transplant donor.

This clonotype was found a few times. The gene calls are TRBV12-5 and TRBJ2-1; possibly TRBD2 for D (5 bases). CDR1 and CDR2 (germline): LGHNT, FRNRAP. CDR3 length equals 11 residues. V dropped 7 bases and J dropped 7 bases, with 8 bases sitting between them. CDR3 protein: CASARGNEQFF. Written as DNA, the CDR3 is TGTGCTAGTGCCAGAGGGAATGAGCAGTTCTTC.

This clonotype has just a few counts. V and J are TRBV6-5 and TRBJ2-7; no definite D call. This CDR3 has 14 amino acids. Germline CDR1 and CDR2: MNHEY and SVGAGI. V dropped 2 bases and J dropped 7 bases, with 15 bases sitting between them. CDR3 in DNA: TGTGCCAGCAGTTACCGGCTAAATGGAATGGAGCAGTACTTC. This translates into CASSYRLNGMEQYF.

This clonotype was detected only a few times. The chain joins TRBV20-1 to TRBJ2-2, with D hard to call. The CDR3 spans 15 residues. Looked up from germline, CDR1 is DFQATT and CDR2 is SNEGSKA (reference sequence). V gave up 1 base and J gave up 3 bases, with 12 bases separating them. CDR3 DNA: TGCAGTGCTAGAGCCCTTACAAGGGACACCGGGGAGCTGTTTTTT. It specifies CSARALTRDTGELFF.

The genes are TRBV9 and TRBJ2-3; 7 bases are shared with TRBD2. Per germline, CDR1 SGDLS and CDR2 YYNGEE. V was pared by 3 bases and J by 4 bases, with 8 bases of the junction left unmatched. The CDR3 length is 15 residues. The CDR3 nucleotides read TGTGCCAGCAGCGAAACTAGCGTGAATCCAGATACGCAGTATTTT. Residues: CASSETSVNPDTQYF.

This chain links TRBV7-8 with TRBJ2-7; 10 nucleotides match TRBD1. This CDR3 contains 16 residues. V trimming: 0 bases; J trimming: 5 bases; junction bases outside the gene matches: 7. Germline V CDR1 and CDR2: SGHVS, FQNEAQ. The CDR3 DNA is TGTGCCAGCAGCTTAGCCGGGACAGGGGCTAACCACGAGCAGTACTTC. Translated, it gives CASSLAGTGANHEQYF.

This chain links TRBV27 with TRBJ2-5; 7 bases are shared with TRBD1. From germline, CDR1 is MNHEY and CDR2 SMNVEV (reference sequence). The CDR3 length is 14 residues. V was pared by 2 bases and J by 5 bases, with 5 bases of the junction left unmatched. The DNA for the CDR3 is TGTGCCAGCAGTTTAATTGGCAGGGGGGAGACCCAGTACTTC. Its protein is CASSLIGRGETQYF.

V and J are TRBV20-1 and TRBJ1-2; 10 bases fit TRBD1. Germline values: CDR1 DFQATT, CDR2 SNEGSKA (reference sequence). This CDR3 is 16 amino acids long. Losses at the gene ends were 5 bases for V and 3 bases for J; bases not matched to a gene: 12. The CDR3 DNA reads TGCAGTGCTCTCCGGGACAGGGGATCGTTCGACTATGGCTACACCTTC. Translation: CSALRDRGSFDYGYTF.

The sample holds a few counts of this clonotype. V gene TRBV6-1 combines with J gene TRBJ2-7; TRBD1 matches at 8 bases. The CDR3 is made up of 17 amino acids. V was pared by 5 bases and J by 5 bases, with 17 bases of the junction left unmatched. Germline loops: CDR1 MNHNS, CDR2 SASEGT. In nucleotides, the CDR3 is TGTGCCAGCAGTCCAATACCGGCCAGGACAGGGAGTAACGAGCAGTACTTC. Protein product: CASSPIPARTGSNEQYF.

This clonotype has just a few counts. This chain uses TRBV30 with TRBJ2-3; D not resolved. The germline V gene encodes CDR1 GTSNPN and CDR2 SVGIG (reference sequence). With 2 bases removed from V and 4 bases from J, the gap between germline ends came to 7 bases. The CDR3 has 12 amino acids. The CDR3 loop reads CAWSFPADTQYF. Here the CDR3 DNA reads TGTGCCTGGAGTTTTCCAGCAGATACGCAGTATTTT. The full variable domain, completed using reference TRBV30 and TRBJ2-3, is SQTIHQWPATLVQPVGSPLSLECTVEGTSNPNLYWYRQAAGRGLQLLFYSVGIGQISSEVPQNLSASRPQDRQFILSSKKLLLSDSGFYLCAWSFPADTQYFGPGTRLTVL.

This clonotype was seen a few times. The chain combines TRBV4-3 with TRBJ2-5, with 9 bases lining up with TRBD1. V gave up 2 bases and J gave up 5 bases; unmatched junction bases: 6. The germline CDR1 and CDR2 sequences are LGHNA and YSLEER. The CDR3 covers 15 residues. This CDR3 is CASSQFDDRGETQYF. Here the CDR3 DNA reads TGCGCCAGCAGCCAATTCGATGACAGGGGGGAGACCCAGTACTTC.

This clonotype was detected a few times. The gene calls are TRBV27 and TRBJ1-5; no clear D. Germline assignment: CDR1 MNHEY and CDR2 SMNVEV (reference sequence). The CDR3 runs 16 residues. The ends were cut back, 4 bases at V and 0 bases at J, with 13 bases in the middle. CDR3 in DNA: TGTGCCAGCAGTTCGCGATCGGGTCTTAGCAATCAGCCCCAGCATTTT. Protein sequence: CASSSRSGLSNQPQHF.

This clonotype was seen only a few times. This chain uses TRBV27 with TRBJ1-5; D is unresolved. Between the trimmed V and J ends, which lost 5 bases and 4 bases, there was a span of 12 bases. The germline V gene encodes CDR1 MNHEY and CDR2 SMNVEV (reference sequence). The CDR3 is 14 amino acids. The CDR3 DNA follows: TGTGCCAGCAGTCAGCCGGGGTGGAATCAGCCCCAGCATTTT. Translating it yields CASSQPGWNQPQHF.

This clonotype was seen only a few times. The J gene is TRBJ1-3, the V gene TRBV10-3; D is unresolved. V was shortened by 2 bases and J by 5 bases, with 7 bases between the two germline ends. The CDR3 covers 13 residues. Germline V gene lookup returns CDR1 ENHRY and CDR2 SYGVKD. The CDR3 DNA sequence: TGTGCCATCAGTGAGGTCATCAGAAACACCATATATTTT. It yields the protein CAISEVIRNTIYF.

This clonotype was seen a few times. CDR3 DNA sequence: TGCGCCAGCAGCCGGAGCCTTGGGGGGGCGGACACTGAAGCTTTCTTT. Translating gives CASSRSLGGADTEAFF. This rearrangement joins TRBV4-1 to TRBJ1-1; tentative D call: TRBD1 (6 bases). Germline assignment: CDR1 MGHRA and CDR2 YSYEKL. CDR3 length: 16 amino acids. V was clipped by 4 bases and J by 3 bases, with 18 bases between them.

V gene TRBV4-2 combines with J gene TRBJ2-1, with TRBD2 matching 9 bases. This CDR3 spans 19 amino acids. In germline, CDR1 is LGHNA, CDR2 YNFKEQ. The ends lost 1 base at V and 6 bases at J; junction bases unmatched: 16. The CDR3 DNA follows: TGTGCCAGCAGCCAAGTAGGGATGGGTGGCGGGAGGGATGGCAATGAGCAGTTCTTC. As protein: CASSQVGMGGGRDGNEQFF.

This clonotype was seen only a few times. The rearrangement links TRBV7-6 to TRBJ2-1; no definite D call. The CDR3 totals 19 residues. The germline CDR1 and CDR2 sequences are SGHVS and FNYEAQ. V lost 1 base and J lost 0, with 19 bases in between. The CDR3: CASSLVGMGIPSSYNEQFF. The CDR3 DNA reads TGTGCCAGCAGCTTAGTGGGGATGGGGATCCCGAGCTCCTACAATGAGCAGTTCTTC.

V is TRBV12-5 and J is TRBJ1-2, with a possible D match to TRBD1 (5 bases). This CDR3 has 17 amino acids. Trimming took 1 base from V and 4 from J, leaving 19 bases between them. CDR1 and CDR2 from the germline V gene are LGHNT and FRNRAP. CDR3 in amino acids: CASGLGFWQRDGYGYTF. The CDR3, as DNA: TGTGCTAGTGGTTTGGGCTTTTGGCAGAGGGACGGCTATGGCTACACCTTC.

This clonotype turned up a few times. The chain recombines TRBV20-1 with TRBJ1-1, with D unclear. CDR3 length: 12 residues. Trimming removed 2 bases at V and 7 bases at J, with 11 bases between. Germline CDR1 reads DFQATT; CDR2 reads SNEGSKA (reference sequence). CDR3 region: CSARTGKDEAFF. The CDR3 DNA sequence: TGCAGTGCTAGAACGGGGAAGGATGAAGCTTTCTTT.